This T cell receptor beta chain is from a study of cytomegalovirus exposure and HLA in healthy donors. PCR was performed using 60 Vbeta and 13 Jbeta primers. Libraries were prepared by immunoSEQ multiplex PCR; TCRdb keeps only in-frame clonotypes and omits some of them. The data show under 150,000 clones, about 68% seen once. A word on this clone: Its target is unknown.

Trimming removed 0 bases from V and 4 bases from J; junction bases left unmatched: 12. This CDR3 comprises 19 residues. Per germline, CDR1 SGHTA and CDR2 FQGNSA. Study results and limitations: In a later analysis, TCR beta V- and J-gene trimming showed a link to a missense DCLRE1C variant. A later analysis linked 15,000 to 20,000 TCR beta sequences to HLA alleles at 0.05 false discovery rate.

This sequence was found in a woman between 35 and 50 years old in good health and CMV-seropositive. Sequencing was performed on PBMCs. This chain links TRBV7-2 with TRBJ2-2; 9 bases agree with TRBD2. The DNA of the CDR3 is TGTGCCAGCAGCTTAGCCCTCTTGGCGGGGGGGCGAGGCACCGGGGAGCTGTTTTTT. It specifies CASSLALLAGGRGTGELFF.